This T cell receptor (beta chain) appears in the sequencing data of a study of blood T cells in healthy people across ages. Study context: There was about one barcoded beta molecule captured by template switching per two T cells. Findings of the study overall: Bulk PBMC profiling left naive and antigen-experienced comparisons inconclusive.

Primed by a sample-barcoded 5' primer and a J-beta primer mix, a second PCR proceeded for roughly 7 to 11 cycles. At least 2.5 million CDR3-containing paired-end reads were obtained per sample. TCRdb passed the 5' RACE reads through MiXCR, listing each CDR3 protein once. Counted here are approximately 1.5 million distinct CDR3 sequences, 35% to 45% occurring once; the ten biggest clones make up less than 5%. Germline assignment: CDR1 SGHTA and CDR2 FQGNSA. V lost 3 bases, J lost 0 bases, and 14 bases lay in between. The CDR3 is 16 amino acids. This clonotype was detected a few times. What it binds is not known.

This clonotype was sampled from a woman aged 18 to 35 in good health. The chain joins TRBV7-2 to TRBJ1-1; TRBD1 is a possible D gene (5 bases). The material sequenced was blood. CDR3 sequence: CASSLPIGTMNTEAFF. In DNA, the CDR3 is TGTGCCAGCAGCTTGCCGATAGGGACCATGAACACTGAAGCTTTCTTT.